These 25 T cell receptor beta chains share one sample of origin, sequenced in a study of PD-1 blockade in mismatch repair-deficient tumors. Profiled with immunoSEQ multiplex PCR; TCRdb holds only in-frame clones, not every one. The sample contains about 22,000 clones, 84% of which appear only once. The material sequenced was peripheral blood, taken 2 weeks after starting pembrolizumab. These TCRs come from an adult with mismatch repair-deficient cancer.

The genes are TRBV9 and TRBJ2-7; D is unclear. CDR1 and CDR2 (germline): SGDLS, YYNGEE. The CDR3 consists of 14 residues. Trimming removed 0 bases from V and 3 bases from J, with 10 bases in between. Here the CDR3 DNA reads TGTGCCAGCAGCGTAGCGGTGAAATACTACGAGCAGTACTTC. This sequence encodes CASSVAVKYYEQYF.

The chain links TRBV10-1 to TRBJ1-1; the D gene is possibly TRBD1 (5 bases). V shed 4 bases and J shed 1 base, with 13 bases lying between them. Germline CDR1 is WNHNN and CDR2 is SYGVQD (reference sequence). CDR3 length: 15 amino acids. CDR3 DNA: TGCGCCAGCAGTGGATGGAGGGGCTCGAACACTGAAGCTTTCTTT. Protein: CASSGWRGSNTEAFF.

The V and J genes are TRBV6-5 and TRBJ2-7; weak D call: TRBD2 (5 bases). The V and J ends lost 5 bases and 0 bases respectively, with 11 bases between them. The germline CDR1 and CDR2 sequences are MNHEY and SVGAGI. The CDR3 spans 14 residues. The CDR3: CASSLDYYSYEQYF. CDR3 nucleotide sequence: TGTGCCAGCAGTCTCGACTATTACTCCTACGAGCAGTACTTC.

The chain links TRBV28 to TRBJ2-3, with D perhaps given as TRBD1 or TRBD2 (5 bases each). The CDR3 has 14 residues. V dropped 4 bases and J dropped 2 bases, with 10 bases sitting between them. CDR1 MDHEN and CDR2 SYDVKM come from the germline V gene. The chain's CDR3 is CASSSWGSTDTQYF. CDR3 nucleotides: TGTGCCAGCAGTTCCTGGGGGTCCACAGATACGCAGTATTTT.

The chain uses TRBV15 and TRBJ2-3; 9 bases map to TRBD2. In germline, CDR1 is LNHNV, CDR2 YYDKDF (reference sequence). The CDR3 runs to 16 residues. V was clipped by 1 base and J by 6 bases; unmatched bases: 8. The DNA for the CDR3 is TGTGCCACCAGCAGAGCTCTAGCGGGAATCGGTGATACGCAGTATTTT. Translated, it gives CATSRALAGIGDTQYF.

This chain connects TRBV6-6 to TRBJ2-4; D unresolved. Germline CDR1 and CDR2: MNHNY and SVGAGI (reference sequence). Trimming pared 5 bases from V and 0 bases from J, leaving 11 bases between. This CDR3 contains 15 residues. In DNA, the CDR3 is TGTGCCAGCAGTCGGACCCTTTCAGCCAAAAACATTCAGTACTTC. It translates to CASSRTLSAKNIQYF.

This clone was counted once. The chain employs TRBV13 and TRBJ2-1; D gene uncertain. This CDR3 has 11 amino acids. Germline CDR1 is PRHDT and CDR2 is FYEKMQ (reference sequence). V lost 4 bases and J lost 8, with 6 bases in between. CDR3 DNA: TGTGCCAGCAGCTACCTGGATGAGCAGTTCTTC. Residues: CASSYLDEQFF.

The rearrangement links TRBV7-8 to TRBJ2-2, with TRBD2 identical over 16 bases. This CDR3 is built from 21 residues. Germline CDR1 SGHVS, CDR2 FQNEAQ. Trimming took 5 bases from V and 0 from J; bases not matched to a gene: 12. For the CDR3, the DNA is TGTGCCAGCAGCCCAAGCCCGGGACTAGCGGGAGGGCCCCCGAACACCGGGGAGCTGTTTTTT. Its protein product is CASSPSPGLAGGPPNTGELFF.

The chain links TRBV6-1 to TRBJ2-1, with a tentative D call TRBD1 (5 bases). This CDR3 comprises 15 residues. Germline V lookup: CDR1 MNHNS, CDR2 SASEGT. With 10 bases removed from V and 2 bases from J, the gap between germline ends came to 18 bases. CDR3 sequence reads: CATSGTRDAYNEQFF. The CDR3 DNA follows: TGTGCCACTAGTGGTACCAGGGATGCCTACAATGAGCAGTTCTTC.

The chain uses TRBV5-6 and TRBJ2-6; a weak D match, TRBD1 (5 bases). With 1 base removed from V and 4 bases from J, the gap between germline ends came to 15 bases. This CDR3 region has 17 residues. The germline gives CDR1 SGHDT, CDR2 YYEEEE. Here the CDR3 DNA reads TGTGCCAGCAGCTTGAGCCAGGGTAGATCGGGGGCCAACGTCCTGACTTTC. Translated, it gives CASSLSQGRSGANVLTF.

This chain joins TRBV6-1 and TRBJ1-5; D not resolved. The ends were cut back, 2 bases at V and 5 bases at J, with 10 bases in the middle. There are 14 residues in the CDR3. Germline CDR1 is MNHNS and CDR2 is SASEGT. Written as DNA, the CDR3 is TGTGCCAGCAGTGAATTGAGACCTGATCAGCCCCAGCATTTT. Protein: CASSELRPDQPQHF.

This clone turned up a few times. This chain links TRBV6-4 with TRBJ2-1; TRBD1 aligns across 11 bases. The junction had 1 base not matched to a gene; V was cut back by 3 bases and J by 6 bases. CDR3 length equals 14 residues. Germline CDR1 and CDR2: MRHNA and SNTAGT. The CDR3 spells CASSEGTGGNEQFF. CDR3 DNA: TGTGCCAGCAGTGAGGGGACAGGGGGCAATGAGCAGTTCTTC.

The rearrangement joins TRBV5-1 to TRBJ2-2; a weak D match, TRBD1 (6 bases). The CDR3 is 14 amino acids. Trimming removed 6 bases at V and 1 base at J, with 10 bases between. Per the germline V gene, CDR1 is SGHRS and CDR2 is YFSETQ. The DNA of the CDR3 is TGCGCCAGCATTGGGACACTGAACACCGGGGAGCTGTTTTTT. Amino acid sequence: CASIGTLNTGELFF.

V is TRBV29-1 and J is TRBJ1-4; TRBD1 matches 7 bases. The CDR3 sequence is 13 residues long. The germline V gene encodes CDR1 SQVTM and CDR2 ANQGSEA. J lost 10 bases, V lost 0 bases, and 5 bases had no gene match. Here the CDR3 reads CSVEEDRDGKLFF. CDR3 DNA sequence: TGCAGCGTTGAAGAAGACAGGGATGGAAAACTGTTTTTT. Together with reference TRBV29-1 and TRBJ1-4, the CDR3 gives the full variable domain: SAVISQKPSRDICQRGTSLTIQCQVDSQVTMMFWYRQQPGQSLTLIATANQGSEATYESGFVIDKFPISRPNLTFSTLTVSNMSPEDSSIYLCSVEEDRDGKLFFGSGTQLSVL.

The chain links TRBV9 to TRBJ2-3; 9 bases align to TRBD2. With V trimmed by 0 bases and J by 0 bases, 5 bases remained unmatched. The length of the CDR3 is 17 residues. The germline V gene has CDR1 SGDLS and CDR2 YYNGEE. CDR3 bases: TGTGCCAGCAGCGTAGGCGGGGGGGCCCTTAGCACAGATACGCAGTATTTT. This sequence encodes CASSVGGGALSTDTQYF.

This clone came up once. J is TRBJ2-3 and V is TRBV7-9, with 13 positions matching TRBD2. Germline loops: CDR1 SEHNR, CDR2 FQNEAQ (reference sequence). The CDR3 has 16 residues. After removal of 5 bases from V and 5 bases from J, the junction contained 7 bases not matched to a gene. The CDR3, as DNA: TGTGCCAGCAGCCCACGACTAGCGGGAGGTCAAGATACGCAGTATTTT. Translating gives CASSPRLAGGQDTQYF.

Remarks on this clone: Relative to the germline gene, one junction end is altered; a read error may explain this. The CDR3 loop reads CASRFMRAPNWNEQFF. For the CDR3, the DNA is TGTGCCAGCCGCTTTATGCGGGCCCCTAATTGGAATGAGCAGTTCTTC. The J gene is TRBJ2-1, the V gene TRBV7-2; D might be TRBD2 (5 bases). CDR3 length: 16 residues. Germline V CDR1 and CDR2: SGHTA, FQGNSA.

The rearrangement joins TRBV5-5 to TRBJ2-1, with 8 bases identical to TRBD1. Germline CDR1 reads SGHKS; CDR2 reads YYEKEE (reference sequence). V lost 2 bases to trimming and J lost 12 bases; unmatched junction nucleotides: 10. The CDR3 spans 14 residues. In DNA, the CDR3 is TGTGCCAGCAGCTTTACAGGGGGGAATGAGCGGCAGTTCTTC. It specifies CASSFTGGNERQFF.

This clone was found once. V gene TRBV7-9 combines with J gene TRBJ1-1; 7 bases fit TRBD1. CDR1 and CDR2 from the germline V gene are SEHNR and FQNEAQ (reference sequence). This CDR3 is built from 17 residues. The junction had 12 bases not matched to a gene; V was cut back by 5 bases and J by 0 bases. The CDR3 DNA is TGTGCCAGCAGCCCTAGACAGGGCGCGGGCGTGAACACTGAAGCTTTCTTT. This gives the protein CASSPRQGAGVNTEAFF.

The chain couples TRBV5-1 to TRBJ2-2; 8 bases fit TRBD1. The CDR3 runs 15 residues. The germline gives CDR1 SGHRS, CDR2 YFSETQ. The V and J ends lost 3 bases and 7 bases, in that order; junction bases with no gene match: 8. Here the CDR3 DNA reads TGCGCCAGCAGCTCCCAGACAGGGGTAGGCGGGGAGCTGTTTTTT. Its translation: CASSSQTGVGGELFF.

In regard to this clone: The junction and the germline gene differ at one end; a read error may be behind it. The CDR3 region is CASSLGLGVAGSDF. The CDR3 DNA follows: TGTGCCAGCAGCTTAGGCCTCGGGGTGGCCGGCAGTGATTTT. The chain employs TRBV13 and TRBJ2-3, with TRBD2 as a possible D gene (5 bases). Germline assignment: CDR1 PRHDT and CDR2 FYEKMQ (reference sequence). The CDR3 runs to 14 residues.

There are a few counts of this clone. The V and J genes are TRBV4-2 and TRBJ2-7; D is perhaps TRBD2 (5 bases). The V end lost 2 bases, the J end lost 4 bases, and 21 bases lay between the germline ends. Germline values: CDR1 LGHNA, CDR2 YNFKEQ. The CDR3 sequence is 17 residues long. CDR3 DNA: TGTGCCAGCAGCCAATATGTTGGATTGCTAGCAGAATACGAGCAGTACTTC. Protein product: CASSQYVGLLAEYEQYF.

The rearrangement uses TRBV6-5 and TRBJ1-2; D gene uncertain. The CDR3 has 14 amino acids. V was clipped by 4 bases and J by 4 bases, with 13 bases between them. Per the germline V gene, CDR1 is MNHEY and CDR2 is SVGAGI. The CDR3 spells CASSFQSSPYGYTF. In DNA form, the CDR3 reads TGTGCCAGCAGTTTTCAGTCTTCCCCCTATGGCTACACCTTC.

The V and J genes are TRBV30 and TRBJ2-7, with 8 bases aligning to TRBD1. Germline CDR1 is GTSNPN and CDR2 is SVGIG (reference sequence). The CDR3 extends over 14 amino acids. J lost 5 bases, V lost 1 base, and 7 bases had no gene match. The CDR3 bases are TGTGCCTGGAGTGAGACAGGGGCTTTCAACGAGCAGTACTTC. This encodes CAWSETGAFNEQYF.

CDR3: CASSLGNEQFF. Written as DNA, the CDR3 is TGTGCCAGCAGCTTAGGCAATGAGCAGTTCTTC. This sequence joins TRBV7-3 and TRBJ2-1; D gene ambiguous. The V gene's germline CDR1 is SGHTA and CDR2 FQGTGA. The CDR3 sequence is 11 residues long. Trimming pared 2 bases from V and 6 bases from J, leaving 2 bases between.